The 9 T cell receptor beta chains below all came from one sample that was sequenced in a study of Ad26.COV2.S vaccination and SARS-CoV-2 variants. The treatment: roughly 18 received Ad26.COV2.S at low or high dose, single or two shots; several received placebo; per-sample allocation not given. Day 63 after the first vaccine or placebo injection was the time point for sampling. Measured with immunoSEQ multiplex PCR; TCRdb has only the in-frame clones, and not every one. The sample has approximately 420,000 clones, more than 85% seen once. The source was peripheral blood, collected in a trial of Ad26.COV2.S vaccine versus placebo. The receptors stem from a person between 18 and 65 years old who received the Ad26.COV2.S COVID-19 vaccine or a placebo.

The CDR3 coding sequence is TGTGCCTGGGCTCAGGGGGGACTGAACACTGAAGCTTTCTTT. It codes for CAWAQGGLNTEAFF. The chain employs TRBV30 and TRBJ1-1; TRBD1 matches at 7 bases. Trimming removed 5 bases from V and 0 bases from J; junction bases left unmatched: 6. This CDR3 region has 14 residues. Germline V gene sequence: CDR1 GTSNPN, CDR2 SVGIG (reference sequence).

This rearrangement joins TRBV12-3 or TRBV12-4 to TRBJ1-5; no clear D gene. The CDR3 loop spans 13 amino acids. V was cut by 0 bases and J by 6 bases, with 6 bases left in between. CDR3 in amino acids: CASSLANTQPQHF. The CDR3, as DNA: TGTGCCAGCAGTTTAGCGAACACTCAGCCCCAGCATTTT.

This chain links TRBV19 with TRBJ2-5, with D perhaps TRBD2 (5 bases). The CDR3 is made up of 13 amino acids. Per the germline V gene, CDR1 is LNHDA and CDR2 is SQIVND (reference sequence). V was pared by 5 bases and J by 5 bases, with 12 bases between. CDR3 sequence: CASSLEDTETQYF. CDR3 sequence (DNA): TGTGCCAGTAGTCTGGAGGATACGGAGACCCAGTACTTC.

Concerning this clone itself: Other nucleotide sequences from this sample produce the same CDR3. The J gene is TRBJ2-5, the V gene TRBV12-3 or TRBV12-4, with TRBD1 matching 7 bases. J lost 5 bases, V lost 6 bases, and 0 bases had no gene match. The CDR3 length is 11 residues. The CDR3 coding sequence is TGTGCCAGCAGAGGGGGCGAGACCCAGTACTTC. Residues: CASRGGETQYF.

This CDR3 reads CASSYATNSYNEQFF. In nucleotides, the CDR3 is TGTGCCAGCAGTTACGCGACTAACTCCTACAATGAGCAGTTCTTC. The rearrangement uses TRBV6-2 or TRBV6-3 and TRBJ2-1; TRBD2 might be the D (5 bases). V lost 2 bases and J lost 0, with 8 bases in between. Germline V lookup: CDR1 MNHEY, CDR2 SVGEGT. The CDR3 totals 15 residues.

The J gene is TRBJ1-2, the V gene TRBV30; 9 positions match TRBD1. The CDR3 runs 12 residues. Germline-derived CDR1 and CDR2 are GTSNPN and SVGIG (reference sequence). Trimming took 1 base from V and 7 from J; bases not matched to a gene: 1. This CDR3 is CAWSGTGAGYTF. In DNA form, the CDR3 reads TGTGCCTGGAGTGGGACAGGGGCTGGCTACACCTTC.

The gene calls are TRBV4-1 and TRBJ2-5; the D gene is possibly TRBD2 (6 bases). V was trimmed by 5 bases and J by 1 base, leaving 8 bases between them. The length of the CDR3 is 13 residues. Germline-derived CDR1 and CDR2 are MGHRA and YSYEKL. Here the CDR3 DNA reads TGCGCCAGCAGCAGGACTATCCAAGAGACCCAGTACTTC. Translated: CASSRTIQETQYF.

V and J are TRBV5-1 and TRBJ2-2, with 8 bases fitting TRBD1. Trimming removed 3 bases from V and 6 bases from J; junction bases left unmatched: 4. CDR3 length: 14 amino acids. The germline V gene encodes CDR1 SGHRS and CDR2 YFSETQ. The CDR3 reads CASSWTGNPGELFF. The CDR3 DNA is TGCGCCAGCAGCTGGACAGGGAATCCCGGGGAGCTGTTTTTT.

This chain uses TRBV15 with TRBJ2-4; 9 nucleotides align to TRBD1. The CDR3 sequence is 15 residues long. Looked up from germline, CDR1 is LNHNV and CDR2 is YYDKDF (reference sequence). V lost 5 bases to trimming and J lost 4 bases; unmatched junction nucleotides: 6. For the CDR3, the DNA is TGTGCCACCAGCTTTCCCGGGACAGGGAAAAACATTCAGTACTTC. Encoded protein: CATSFPGTGKNIQYF.